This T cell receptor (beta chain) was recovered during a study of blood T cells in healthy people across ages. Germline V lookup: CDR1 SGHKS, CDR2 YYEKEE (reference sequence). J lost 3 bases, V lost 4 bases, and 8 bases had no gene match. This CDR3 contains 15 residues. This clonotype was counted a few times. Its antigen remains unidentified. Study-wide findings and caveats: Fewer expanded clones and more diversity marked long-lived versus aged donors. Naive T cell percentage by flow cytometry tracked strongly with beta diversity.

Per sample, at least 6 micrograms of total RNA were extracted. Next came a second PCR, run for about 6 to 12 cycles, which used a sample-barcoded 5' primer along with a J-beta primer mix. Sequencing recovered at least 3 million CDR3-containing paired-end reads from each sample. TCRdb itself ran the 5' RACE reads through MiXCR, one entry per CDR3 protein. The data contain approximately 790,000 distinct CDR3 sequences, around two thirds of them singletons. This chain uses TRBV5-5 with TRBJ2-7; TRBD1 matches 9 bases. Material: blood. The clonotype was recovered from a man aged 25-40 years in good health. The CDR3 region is CASSDAGTGHYEQYF. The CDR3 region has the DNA TGTGCCAGCAGCGATGCCGGGACAGGGCACTACGAGCAGTACTTC. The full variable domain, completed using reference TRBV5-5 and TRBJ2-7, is DAGVTQSPTHLIKTRGQQVTLRCSPISGHKSVSWYQQVLGQGPQFIFQYYEKEERGRGNFPDRFSARQFPNYSSELNVNALLLGDSALYLCASSDAGTGHYEQYFGPGTRLTVT.